These T cell receptor beta chains were read from a single sample in a study of chemoradiotherapy in HPV16-positive cancers. Data came from immunoSEQ multiplex PCR; TCRdb stores just in-frame clones and leaves some out. This table holds 12,000 or so clones, around 76% found once. Sample collection occurred from a patient who underwent chemoradiotherapy. Receptor source: a human donor with HPV-associated anogenital cancer. Both conserved end residues are part of each CDR3. Fields, in order: CDR3 protein, CDR3 DNA, J gene, clone size, V gene, D gene. D genes are given only for firm matches. Where a row states a size, it is once, few, many or the class of an expanded clone; other rows omit it.

CASSLGGRQPQHF,TGTGCCAGCAGTTTAGGCGGCCGCCAGCCCCAGCATTTT,TRBJ1-5,once,TRBV27,-
CSVDERGYNEQFF,TGCAGCGTTGATGAGCGGGGCTACAATGAGCAGTTCTTC,TRBJ2-1,-,TRBV29-1,TRBD2
CAIGQSYEQYF,TGTGCCATCGGACAGAGCTACGAGCAGTACTTC,TRBJ2-7,once,TRBV10-3,-
CASSSVLRGYIQYF,TGTGCCAGCAGCTCAGTCCTACGGGGATACATTCAGTACTTC,TRBJ2-4,-,TRBV11-2,-
CASSLVYGGLVEQFF,TGTGCCAGCAGCTTAGTGTATGGGGGGCTTGTTGAGCAGTTCTTC,TRBJ2-1,-,TRBV7-2,-
CASSLATGTNTGELFF,TGTGCCAGCAGCTTAGCGACGGGGACGAACACCGGGGAGCTGTTTTTT,TRBJ2-2,once,TRBV11-1,-
CASRGDGYTF,TGTGCCAGCAGGGGTGATGGCTACACCTTC,TRBJ1-2,-,TRBV6-6,-
CASSQDTGHLNTEAFF,TGTGCCAGCAGCCAAGATACGGGGCATCTGAACACTGAAGCTTTCTTT,TRBJ1-1,-,TRBV14,-
CSVRGAEAFF,TGCAGTGTTAGGGGCGCTGAAGCTTTCTTT,TRBJ1-1,once,TRBV20-1,-
CASLQGEKLFF,TGTGCCAGCCTTCAAGGGGAAAAACTGTTTTTT,TRBJ1-4,-,TRBV28,-
CAWSVGAGGELFF,TGTGCCTGGAGTGTGGGGGCTGGCGGGGAGCTGTTTTTT,TRBJ2-2,-,TRBV30,-
CAISRDTYQPQHF,TGTGCCATCAGTCGGGACACTTATCAGCCCCAGCATTTT,TRBJ1-5,-,TRBV10-3,-
CASQQGLYSPLHF,TGCGCCAGCCAACAGGGACTTTATTCACCCCTCCACTTT,TRBJ1-6,-,TRBV10-1,-
CASSYSTGDTDTQYF,TGTGCCAGCAGTTACTCGACCGGGGACACAGATACGCAGTATTTT,TRBJ2-3,-,TRBV6-5,-
CASSPRTGRAYNEQFF,TGTGCCAGCAGCCCTAGGACAGGGAGGGCCTACAATGAGCAGTTCTTC,TRBJ2-1,-,TRBV9,-
CASSPANRANYGYTF,TGCGCCAGCAGCCCCGCAAACCGGGCCAACTATGGCTACACCTTC,TRBJ1-2,-,TRBV4-1,-
CASSLSGADTQYF,TGTGCCAGCAGCTTATCAGGCGCAGATACGCAGTATTTT,TRBJ2-3,once,TRBV7-3,-
CASGPADRGEAFF,TGCGCCAGCGGCCCGGCCGACCGGGGTGAGGCTTTCTTT,TRBJ1-1,-,TRBV4-1,-
CASRELAGEKNEQFF,TGTGCCAGTAGGGAGCTAGCGGGGGAAAAGAATGAGCAGTTCTTC,TRBJ2-1,few,TRBV19,TRBD2
CASSLWVPRTLLASGELFF,TGTGCCAGCAGCTTATGGGTCCCCCGTACCCTTTTAGCATCCGGGGAGCTGTTTTTT,TRBJ2-2,-,TRBV11-2,-
CAVAGGQYNEQFF,TGTGCCGTAGCGGGGGGACAGTACAATGAGCAGTTCTTC,TRBJ2-1,-,TRBV27,TRBD2
CASSHQPGGDDNSPLHF,TGTGCCAGCAGCCACCAACCAGGGGGAGATGATAATTCACCCCTCCACTTT,TRBJ1-6,-,TRBV11-1,TRBD1
CASSLGTVYNSPLHF,TGTGCCAGCAGCTTAGGGACGGTCTATAATTCACCCCTCCACTTT,TRBJ1-6,once,TRBV7-6,-
CSGGAWGGKGEQFF,TGCAGCGGAGGGGCGTGGGGGGGGAAGGGTGAGCAGTTCTTC,TRBJ2-1,-,TRBV29-1,TRBD2